These T cell receptor beta chains were read from a single sample in a study of cytomegalovirus exposure and HLA in healthy donors. The protocol was immunoSEQ multiplex PCR, while the TCRdb copy is restricted to in-frame clones and leaves out a portion. The sample has 150,000 to 200,000 clones; about 75% are singletons. Material for sequencing was PBMCs. These receptors were collected from a woman in her fifties or sixties in good health and CMV-seropositive. Both conserved end residues are part of each CDR3. Clone size is stated in some rows and not others, as once, few, many or a class when expanded.

abundance	len	v_gene	CDR3aa
.	17	TRBV7-9	CASSRGRYGGSTDTQYF
few	13	TRBV4-1	CASSQNTNNEQFF
.	14	TRBV7-9	CASSLGGGRGEQYF
few	12	TRBV25-1	CASSAGSGGNTF
.	15	TRBV7-2	CASSAGTSEFHEQFF
.	15	TRBV25-1	CASSEGDPYQETQYF
.	17	TRBV19	CASSIDSGTGDNQPQHF
.	13	TRBV10-2	CASRGQVQTEAFF
.	15	TRBV5-1	CASSQGASGAHEQFF
few	14	TRBV9	CASSPRTVNTEAFF
.	14	TRBV4-1	CASSLGQGSYEQYF
.	11	TRBV29-1	CSVDSGCGYAF
once	17	TRBV7-9	CASSPGRGRGAPDTQYF
.	13	TRBV29-1	CSVLQGGGYEQYF
.	14	TRBV6-6	CASSYDRRNQPQHF
.	18	TRBV19	CASSIYSGGGIMNTEAFF
.	14	TRBV6-1	CASTGLAPSYEQFF
.	15	TRBV4-1	CASSQDPIGVGGYTF
.	14	TRBV29-1	CSVVAGAEGDTQYF
.	15	TRBV7-9	CASSRTRSANEKLFF
.	13	TRBV29-1	CSVTGRQSWEQFF